The entry below describes one T cell receptor (beta chain). The sample is drawn from a study of shared clonotypes between healthy human individuals. V trimming: 3 bases; J trimming: 1 base; junction bases outside the gene matches: 5. CDR3 length: 16 amino acids. CDR1 and CDR2 (germline): ENHRY, SYGVKD. Clones were sequenced by immunoSEQ multiplex PCR, and TCRdb holds only the in-frame ones, with some missing. The sample lists some 680,000 clones; around three quarters were seen once. The sample comprised memory CD4+ T cells sorted from blood. As to subset: CD45RA-negative fraction. The sequence derives from a woman in her thirties in good health. The gene calls are TRBV10-3 and TRBJ2-7, with 11 positions matching TRBD2. The CDR3 spells CAISDQGLAASYEQYF. The CDR3 bases are TGTGCCATCAGTGACCAGGGACTAGCGGCATCCTACGAGCAGTACTTC.